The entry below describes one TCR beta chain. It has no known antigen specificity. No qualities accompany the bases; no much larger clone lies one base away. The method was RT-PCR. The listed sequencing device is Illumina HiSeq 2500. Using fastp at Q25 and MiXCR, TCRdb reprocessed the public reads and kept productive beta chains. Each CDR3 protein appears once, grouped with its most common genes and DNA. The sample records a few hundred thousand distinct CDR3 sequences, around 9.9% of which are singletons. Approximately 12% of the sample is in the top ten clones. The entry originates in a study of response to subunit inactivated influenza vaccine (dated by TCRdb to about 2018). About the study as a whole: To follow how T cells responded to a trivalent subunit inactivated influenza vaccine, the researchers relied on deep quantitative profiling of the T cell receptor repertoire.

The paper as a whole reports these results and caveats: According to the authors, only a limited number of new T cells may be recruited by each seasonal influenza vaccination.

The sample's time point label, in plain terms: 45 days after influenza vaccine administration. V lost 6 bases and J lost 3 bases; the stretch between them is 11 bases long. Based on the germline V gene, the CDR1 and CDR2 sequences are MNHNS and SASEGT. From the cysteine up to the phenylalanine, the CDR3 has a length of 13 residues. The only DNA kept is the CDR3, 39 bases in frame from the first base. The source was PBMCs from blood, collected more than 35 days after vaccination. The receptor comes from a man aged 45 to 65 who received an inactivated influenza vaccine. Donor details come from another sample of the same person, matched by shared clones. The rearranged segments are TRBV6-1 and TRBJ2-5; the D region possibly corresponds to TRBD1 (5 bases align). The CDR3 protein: CASRGPGKETQYF. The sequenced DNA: TGTGCCAGCAGGGGGCCTGGAAAAGAGACCCAGTACTTC.